The clone carrying this TCR beta chain was seen a few times. This sample is drawn from a study of blood T cell repertoires in COVID-19. Study at large: Sites across the United States, Italy and Spain contributed samples from acute and convalescent COVID-19. The analysed material was cDNA or gDNA that came from T cells, B-cell-depleted T cells, or PBMCs.

In the study's own analysis: Reference gene primer amplification gave estimated nucleated cell counts. Method: immunoSEQ multiplex PCR; TCRdb's copy keeps in-frame clones and lacks some. That table supplies the V and J calls and clone size; D and trimming were determined from the DNA. The data show more than 250,000 clones, with about 86% seen just once and about 2.2% held by the top ten. Deletions cut 4 bases from V and 4 bases from J, with 14 bases between. This CDR3 has 14 residues. Germline lookup yields CDR1 SGHRS and CDR2 YFSETQ. The origin of this receptor is a woman under 40 who had recovered from COVID-19. The chain links TRBV5-1 to TRBJ1-1; no definite D call. Sequenced: peripheral blood. The CDR3 reads CASSLERVATEAFF. The CDR3 bases are TGCGCCAGCAGCCTGGAGCGTGTGGCCACTGAAGCTTTCTTT.